Listed below are T cell receptor beta chains from one sample, sequenced in a study of blood T cell repertoires in COVID-19. Assay used: immunoSEQ multiplex PCR; TCRdb lists only in-frame clones, some missing. The sample shows 100,000 to 150,000 clones, more than 70% of them seen only once. The source material was peripheral blood. The receptors here all came from a woman in her sixties with acute or convalescent COVID-19. CDR3s leave out the opening cysteine and the closing phenylalanine or tryptophan. Each record gives: V gene, clone size, CDR3 length, J gene, CDR3 protein. Expanded clones are given a class, and other clones once, few, many or no size at all.

>TRBV19|-|14|TRBJ2-1
ASSIVSGAPYNEQF
>TRBV10-3|-|14|TRBJ2-2
AIRENTGGDTGELF
>TRBV5-1|once|12|TRBJ1-5
ASSSDSLNQPQH
>TRBV9|-|16|TRBJ2-1
ASSQVGSGRGGYNEQF
>TRBV28|-|13|TRBJ2-3
ASRAGTVLTDTQY
>TRBV20-1|once|12|TRBJ1-2
SASPTGISYGYT
>TRBV19|once|13|TRBJ1-2
ASSKVGRANYGYT
>TRBV7-9|-|11|TRBJ2-1
ASSSRQYNEQF
>TRBV28|-|14|TRBJ1-6
ASSLQGAHYNSPLH
>TRBV3-1/TRBV3-2|once|12|TRBJ1-4
ASSYRDSVEKLF
>TRBV10-1|-|14|TRBJ1-4
ASTYRFRQGTDKLF
>TRBV19|-|13|TRBJ2-7
ASRRLAGGPSEQY
>TRBV19|-|10|TRBJ1-1
ASSNPPGTAF
>TRBV12-5|once|14|TRBJ2-2
ASGLGSGRAPGELF
>TRBV29-1|-|11|TRBJ2-3
SGEGTRGDTQY
>TRBV9|-|12|TRBJ2-5
ASSVGEGRQTQY
>TRBV9|-|17|TRBJ2-1
ASSVALGSGRGAYNEQF
>TRBV11-2|-|13|TRBJ2-1
ASSQIAGTYNEQF
>TRBV20-1|-|17|TRBJ2-1
SASFYGLAGEWTYNEQF
>TRBV3-1/TRBV3-2|-|11|TRBJ1-1
ASSQDKRTEAF
>TRBV19|-|13|TRBJ1-6
ASSASDRGGSPLH
>TRBV5-1|-|13|TRBJ1-1
ASSLVGATNTEAF
>TRBV6-2/TRBV6-3|-|13|TRBJ1-3
ASSIQGASRNTIY
>TRBV20-1|-|18|TRBJ2-1
SASRSGGSQWRSSYNEQF
>TRBV6-1|-|11|TRBJ2-1
ASSEAGLVGQF
>TRBV28|-|14|TRBJ1-2
ASSSTGEATIAGYT
>TRBV6-1|-|14|TRBJ1-2
ASSEAMGARDYGYT
>TRBV5-4|-|15|TRBJ2-6
ASSLPGQVAGANVLT
>TRBV19|-|10|TRBJ1-1
ASSIPGGEAF
>TRBV7-3|-|13|TRBJ1-1
ASSLNPRTGAEAF
>TRBV6-5|-|12|TRBJ1-4
ASKIDRVNEKLF
>TRBV5-1|-|10|TRBJ2-2
ASSLSSGELF
>TRBV5-1|-|13|TRBJ1-2
ASSLERSGSYGYT
>TRBV7-2|-|12|TRBJ2-5
ASSSRGSSETQY
>TRBV10-3|-|13|TRBJ2-1
AIRAAGGPMDEQF
>TRBV28|-|13|TRBJ1-5
ASSLGRPLGQPQH
>TRBV5-1|-|13|TRBJ1-6
ASSLGGSYNSPLH
>TRBV10-3|-|13|TRBJ2-5
AIQPTSGSKETQY
>TRBV15|-|14|TRBJ2-3
ATSRDLAGTADTQY
>TRBV7-8|-|17|TRBJ2-3
ASSWNGLAGGLRADTQY
>TRBV6-1|-|14|TRBJ1-3
ASSELDRVPGNTIY
>TRBV6-5|-|12|TRBJ2-1
ASSYQDRDNEQF